This T cell receptor beta chain derives from a study of vaccination effects on CD4 cells after COVID-19. Viral peptide pools were used in the ViraFEST assay to expand antigen-specific CD4+ T cells, and sequencing came afterward. At the end of about 9 days of culture, CD4+ T cells were isolated. Vaccine recipients had no previous SARS-CoV-2 infection; their nucleocapsid antibodies were negative. Half the medium was swapped for IL-2 medium on days 3 and 7. The CDR3 is 17 amino acids. Germline CDR1 and CDR2: MNHNS and SASEGT. Germline trimming cut 4 bases from V and 8 bases from J; bases unmatched to any gene: 14. Remarks on this clone: What it binds is not known.

Repertoires were generated with immunoSEQ multiplex PCR, while TCRdb's copy carries only in-frame clones and drops some. The sample carries more than 40,000 clones, about 80% recorded once. This sample comprised CD4+ T cells from PBMCs cultured with SARS-CoV-2 spike peptides, obtained before COVID-19 vaccination. V usage is TRBV6-1 and J usage is TRBJ1-4; 9 nucleotides line up with TRBD1. This receptor was identified in a human donor who received a COVID-19 vaccine. CDR3 bases: TGTGCCAGCAGTGCCCTGGGACAGGGCCGCCGTGGCGAAAAACTGTTTTTT. Its translation: CASSALGQGRRGEKLFF.